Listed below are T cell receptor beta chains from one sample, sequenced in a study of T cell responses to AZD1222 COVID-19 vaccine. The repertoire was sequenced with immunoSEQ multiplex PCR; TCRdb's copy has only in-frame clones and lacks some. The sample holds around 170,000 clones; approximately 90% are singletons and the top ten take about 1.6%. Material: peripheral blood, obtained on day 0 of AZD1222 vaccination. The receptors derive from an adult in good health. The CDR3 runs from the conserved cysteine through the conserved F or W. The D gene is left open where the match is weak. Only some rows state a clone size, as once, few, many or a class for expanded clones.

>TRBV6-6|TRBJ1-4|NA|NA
TGTGCCAGCAGTCGGGACACAGCTTTTCGGGCAACTAATGAAAAACTGTTTTTT
CASSRDTAFRATNEKLFF
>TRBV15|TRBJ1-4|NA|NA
TGTGCCACCAGCAGAGATCACGGGTCTACTAATGAAAAACTGTTTTTT
CATSRDHGSTNEKLFF
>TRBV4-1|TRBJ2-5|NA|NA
TGCGCCAGCAGCCAAGGGTTCACGGAGACCCAGTACTTC
CASSQGFTETQYF
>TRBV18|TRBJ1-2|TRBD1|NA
TGTGCCAGCTCACCTCAAGGACAGGCCCCTGGCTACACCTTC
CASSPQGQAPGYTF
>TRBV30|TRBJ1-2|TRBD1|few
TGTGCCTGGAGGGGCGAAGGGGGCAGAGGATTCTACACCTTC
CAWRGEGGRGFYTF
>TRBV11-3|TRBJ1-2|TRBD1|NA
TGTGCCAGCAGCTTAGGGGGACAGGGATCTCGGTACTATGGCTACACCTTC
CASSLGGQGSRYYGYTF
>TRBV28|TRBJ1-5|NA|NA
TGTGCCAGCAGTTCTCACCTAGCCCCCCAGCATTTT
CASSSHLAPQHF
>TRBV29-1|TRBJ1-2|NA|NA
TGCAGCGCCCTGGAGAGGGGTGGCTACACCTTC
CSALERGGYTF
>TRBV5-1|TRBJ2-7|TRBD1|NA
TGCGCCAGCAGGGGTACAGGGGGGCCCTACGAGCAGTACTTC
CASRGTGGPYEQYF
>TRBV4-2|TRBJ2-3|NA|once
TGTGCCAGCAGCCAAGAAGAAACAACTGATACGCAGTATTTT
CASSQEETTDTQYF
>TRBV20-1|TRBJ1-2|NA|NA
TGCAGTGCTAGTGAGGGTTTTAACACCTTC
CSASEGFNTF
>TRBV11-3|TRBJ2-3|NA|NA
TGTGCCAGCAGCTTAGCAGGGTACACAGATACGCAGTATTTT
CASSLAGYTDTQYF
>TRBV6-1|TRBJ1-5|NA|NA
TGTGCCAGCAGTGAAGTGATAGGTCGGGGCAATCAGCCCCAGCATTTT
CASSEVIGRGNQPQHF
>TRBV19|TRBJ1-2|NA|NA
TGTGCCAGTAGTATAGCCGGCCAGACTAACTATGGCTACACCTTC
CASSIAGQTNYGYTF
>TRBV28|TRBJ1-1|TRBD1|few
TGTGCCAGCAGTACCCGGACAGGGGGCACCACTGAAGCTTTCTTT
CASSTRTGGTTEAFF
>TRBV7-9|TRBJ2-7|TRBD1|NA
TGTGCCAGCAGCATGACAGGGATCGAGCAGTACTTC
CASSMTGIEQYF
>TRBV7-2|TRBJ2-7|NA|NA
TGTGCCAGCAGCTTTTTAGGAGGAGAGCCCGCCGCCTACGAGCAGTACTTC
CASSFLGGEPAAYEQYF
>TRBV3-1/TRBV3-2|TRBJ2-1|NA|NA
TGTGCCAGCAGCCAAGGGTGGACCACAACGTTCTTC
CASSQGWTTTFF
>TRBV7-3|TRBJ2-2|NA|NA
TGTGCCAGCACCCCCGGGGGGAACACCGGGGAGCTGTTTTTT
CASTPGGNTGELFF
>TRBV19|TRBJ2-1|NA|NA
TGTGCCAGTAGTATAGCAGGTCTCCTAGGTGAGCAGTTCTTC
CASSIAGLLGEQFF
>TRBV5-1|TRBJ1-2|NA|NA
TGCGCCAGCAGCATCGGAGACGGCGGCTACACCTTC
CASSIGDGGYTF
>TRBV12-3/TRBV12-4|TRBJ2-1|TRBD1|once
TGTGCCAGCAGTCCCACAGGGGAGCAGGAGCAGTTCTTC
CASSPTGEQEQFF
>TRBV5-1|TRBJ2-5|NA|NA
TGCGCCAGCAGCTTGCTCCCCCAGCGGAGGCAAGAGACCCAGTACTTC
CASSLLPQRRQETQYF
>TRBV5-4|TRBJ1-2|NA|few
TGTGCCAGCAGCTTTTTAACTTCAGGGAGCTATGGCTACACCTTC
CASSFLTSGSYGYTF
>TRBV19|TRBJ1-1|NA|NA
TGTGCCAGTACCCCCCTTGACAGCAGTAACACTGAAGCTTTCTTT
CASTPLDSSNTEAFF
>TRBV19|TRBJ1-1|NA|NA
TGTGCCAGTAGTCGGAAGCCCTCCCCGAGGAACACTGAAGCTTTCTTT
CASSRKPSPRNTEAFF
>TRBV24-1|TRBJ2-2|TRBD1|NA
TGTGCCACCGCGCAGGGGGCGTGGACCGGGGAGCTGTTTTTT
CATAQGAWTGELFF
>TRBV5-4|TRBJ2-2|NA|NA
TGTGCCAGCACCGACTTATTCACCGGGGAGCTGTTTTTT
CASTDLFTGELFF
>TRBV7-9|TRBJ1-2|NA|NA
TGTGCCAGCAGCTTAGTGGAGTGGTCCTTTGGCTACACCTTC
CASSLVEWSFGYTF
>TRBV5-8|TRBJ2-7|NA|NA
TGTGCCAGCGGGATAAGGACCTACGAGCAGTACTTC
CASGIRTYEQYF
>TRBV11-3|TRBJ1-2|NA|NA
TGTGCCAGCAGCTCGGGGATCTATGGCTACACCTTC
CASSSGIYGYTF
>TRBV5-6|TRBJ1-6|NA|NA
TGTGCCAGCACGGCCGGCCTTAATTCACCCCTCCACTTT
CASTAGLNSPLHF
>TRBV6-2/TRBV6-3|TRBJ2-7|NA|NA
TGTGCCAGCAGTTACCCGACAGACGAGCAGTACTTC
CASSYPTDEQYF
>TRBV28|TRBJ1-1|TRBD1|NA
TGTGCCAGCAGTTCAACAATTGGGGACAGGTGGAACACTGAAGCTTTCTTT
CASSSTIGDRWNTEAFF
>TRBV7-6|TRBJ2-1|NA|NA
TGTGCCAGCAGCTTAAAGGATGGCTCCTACAATGAGCAGTTCTTC
CASSLKDGSYNEQFF
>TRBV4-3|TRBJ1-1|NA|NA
TGCGCCAGCAGCCAGAGGGCTGGGGCAAACCTCTACACTGAAGCTTTCTTT
CASSQRAGANLYTEAFF
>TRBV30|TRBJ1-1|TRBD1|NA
TGTGCCTGGGGTCGAAGGGGGCGGGATGCTTTCTTT
CAWGRRGRDAFF
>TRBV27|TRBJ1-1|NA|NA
TGTGCCAGCAGTTTATCGGCCCCCACTGAAGCTTTCTTT
CASSLSAPTEAFF
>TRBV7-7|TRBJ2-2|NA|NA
TGTGCTAGCAGCCCCACAGTGATCAACACCGGGGAGCTGTTTTTT
CASSPTVINTGELFF
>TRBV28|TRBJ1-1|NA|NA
TGTGCCAGCAGCTCGGCGTACACTGAAGCTTTCTTT
CASSSAYTEAFF
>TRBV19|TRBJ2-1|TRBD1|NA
TGTGCCAGTAGTAGGCAGGGGGCTACTATCCACAATGAGCAGTTCTTC
CASSRQGATIHNEQFF
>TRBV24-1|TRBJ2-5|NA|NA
TGTGCCACCAGTGATTTGCAAGCAGGGAGTAGGGAGACCCAGTACTTC
CATSDLQAGSRETQYF
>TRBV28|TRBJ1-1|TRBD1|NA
TGTGCCAGCAGTTTATTGGACAGGGGAGCTTTCTTT
CASSLLDRGAFF
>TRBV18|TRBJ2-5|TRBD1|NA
TGTGCCAGCTCACCGAGGGGGCTCCAAGAGACCCAGTACTTC
CASSPRGLQETQYF
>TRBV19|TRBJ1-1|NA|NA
TGTGCCAGTAGTATATTGAGTGATCGGGTAAACACTGAAGCTTTCTTT
CASSILSDRVNTEAFF
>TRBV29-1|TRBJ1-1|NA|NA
TGCAGCGTTTCAGGTCGGAGGGAGGCTTTCTTT
CSVSGRREAFF
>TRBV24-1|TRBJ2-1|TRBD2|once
TGTGCCACCAGTGAGCGGGGGGAGGAAAATGAGCAGTTCTTC
CATSERGEENEQFF
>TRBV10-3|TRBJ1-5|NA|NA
TGTGCCCAACCCAAGGGGCCCCAGCATTTT
CAQPKGPQHF
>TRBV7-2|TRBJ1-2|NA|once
TGTGCCAGCAGCTTAGGACACGGTACGTCCTATGGCTACACCTTC
CASSLGHGTSYGYTF
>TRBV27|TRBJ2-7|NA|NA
TGTGCCAGCAGTTCGGGCTCCTCCTACGAGCAGTACTTC
CASSSGSSYEQYF
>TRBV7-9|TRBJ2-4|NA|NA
TGTGCCAGCAGCTCCCCTTCCGCCTCTGTAGCCAAAAACATTCAGTACTTC
CASSSPSASVAKNIQYF
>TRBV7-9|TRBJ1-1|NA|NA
TGTGCCAGCAGCCTAGGGATAGGGACTGAAGCTTTCTTT
CASSLGIGTEAFF
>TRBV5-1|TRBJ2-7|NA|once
TGCGCCAGCAGTTCGGGACTCTCCTACGAGCAGTACTTC
CASSSGLSYEQYF
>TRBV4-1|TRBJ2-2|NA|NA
TGCGCCAGCAGCCAAGGTAGAACACCCAACACCGGGGAGCTGTTTTTT
CASSQGRTPNTGELFF
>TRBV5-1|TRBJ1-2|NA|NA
TGCGCCAGCAGCTGGGGTGGGGCCAACTATGGCTACACCTTC
CASSWGGANYGYTF
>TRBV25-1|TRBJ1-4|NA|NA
TGTGCCAGCAGTGCATCGGACAGTTGGGTACGGGAAAAACTGTTTTTT
CASSASDSWVREKLFF